A single sample is the source of the 32 T cell receptor beta chains below, sequenced in a study of Graves' ophthalmopathy and Graves' hyperthyroidism. Amplification from RNA transcripts yielded the TCR beta CDR3 regions. Investigators did first-round RT-PCR with HTBI primers, then second-round multiplex PCR. TCRdb redid the calling of the multiplex PCR reads with MiXCR, one entry per CDR3 protein. The table records 350,000 or so distinct CDR3 sequences, roughly a sixth of them present only once. The source material was peripheral blood. The receptor source for this set is an adult man with Graves' ophthalmopathy.

In this sample, this clonotype turned up many times. The chain has TRBV20-1 and TRBJ2-5; D could derive from TRBD1 or TRBD2 (5 bases each). The CDR3 consists of 11 residues. Germline loops: CDR1 DFQATT, CDR2 SNEGSKA (reference sequence). V shed 3 bases and J shed 4 bases, with 6 bases lying between them. The CDR3 here is CSASGTETQYF. Written as DNA, the CDR3 is TGCAGTGCTAGCGGGACAGAGACCCAGTACTTC.

This clonotype turned up a few times. The V gene is TRBV11-2, the J gene TRBJ1-6; D possibly corresponds to TRBD1 (6 bases). CDR1 and CDR2 from the germline V gene are SGHAT and FQNNGV. CDR3 length: 14 residues. The germline V and J ends were trimmed by 2 bases and 8 bases, with 10 bases remaining between them. Written as DNA, the CDR3 is TGTGCCAGCAGCTTAATGGACAGCTATTCACCCCTCCACTTT. Protein sequence: CASSLMDSYSPLHF.

The chain employs TRBV30 and TRBJ1-1; possible D gene TRBD1, 6 bases. The CDR3 length is 13 residues. The germline gives CDR1 GTSNPN, CDR2 SVGIG (reference sequence). Trimming stripped 3 bases from V and 3 bases from J, with 11 bases between. The CDR3 nucleotides are TGTGCCTGGAGGGACAGACTTGACACTGAAGCTTTCTTT. It is translated as CAWRDRLDTEAFF.

This clonotype has more than one count but fewer than ten. V gene TRBV30 combines with J gene TRBJ2-6; a possible D gene is TRBD2 (5 bases). V was trimmed by 3 bases and J by 0 bases, leaving 24 bases between them. Germline values: CDR1 GTSNPN, CDR2 SVGIG (reference sequence). This CDR3 has 20 residues. The CDR3 spells CAWRPTGGRVLSSGANVLTF. The DNA for the CDR3 is TGTGCCTGGAGACCCACGGGCGGGCGGGTTCTAAGCTCTGGGGCCAACGTCCTGACTTTC. Using reference TRBV30 and TRBJ2-6 for the parts outside the CDR3, the full variable domain is SQTIHQWPATLVQPVGSPLSLECTVEGTSNPNLYWYRQAAGRGLQLLFYSVGIGQISSEVPQNLSASRPQDRQFILSSKKLLLSDSGFYLCAWRPTGGRVLSSGANVLTFGAGSRLTVL.

There are many counts of this clonotype. The chain employs TRBV20-1 and TRBJ1-6; D is perhaps TRBD1 (5 bases). The CDR3 runs to 14 residues. Germline assignment: CDR1 DFQATT and CDR2 SNEGSKA (reference sequence). V was pared by 3 bases and J by 8 bases, with 14 bases between. This CDR3 is CSAREDSRHSPLHF. The CDR3 DNA is TGCAGTGCTAGGGAAGACAGTCGCCATTCACCCCTCCACTTT.

This clonotype occurred many times. V and J are TRBV12-3 or TRBV12-4 and TRBJ2-6; the match to TRBD1 covers 10 bases. CDR3 size: 16 residues. Losses at the gene ends were 7 bases for V and 7 bases for J; bases not matched to a gene: 10. The CDR3: CASNRDRGLGANVLTF. The CDR3 DNA is TGTGCCAGCAACCGGGACAGGGGCCTCGGAGCCAACGTCCTGACTTTC.

This clonotype was counted at least ten times. The chain joins TRBV4-1 to TRBJ2-5, with 7 bases fitting TRBD2. The V and J ends lost 1 base and 1 base, in that order; junction bases with no gene match: 9. The CDR3 has 17 residues. CDR1 and CDR2 from the germline V gene are MGHRA and YSYEKL. The DNA of the CDR3 is TGCGCCAGCAGCCAAGGAAAAGGCGGGGGAATCCAAGAGACCCAGTACTTC. It encodes CASSQGKGGGIQETQYF.

Ten or more counts support this clonotype. J is TRBJ2-5 and V is TRBV27, with D uncertain. CDR3 length: 13 residues. The V end was cut by 5 bases, the J end by 7 bases, with 14 bases between. The germline V gene has CDR1 MNHEY and CDR2 SMNVEV (reference sequence). DNA for the CDR3: TGTGCCAGCAGTATTACGGCCCTTGGGACCCAGTACTTC. Translated, it gives CASSITALGTQYF.

This clonotype appeared many times. The chain uses TRBV19 and TRBJ2-5; tentative D call: TRBD1 (6 bases). The germline CDR1 and CDR2 sequences are LNHDA and SQIVND (reference sequence). Trimming took off 6 bases at V and 5 bases at J, with 13 bases between the two ends. The CDR3 totals 13 residues. CDR3 DNA sequence: TGTGCCAGTAGCGAACAGGGTGTGGAGACCCAGTACTTC. It translates to CASSEQGVETQYF.

The V gene is TRBV6-1, the J gene TRBJ1-5, with no clear D. The CDR3 runs 12 residues. Germline V lookup: CDR1 MNHNS, CDR2 SASEGT. Trimming took 6 bases from V and 5 from J, leaving 8 bases between them. CDR3 DNA sequence: TGTGCCAGCAGCCTCCCTTATCAGCCCCAGCATTTT. Protein: CASSLPYQPQHF.

Ten or more counts support this clonotype. The V gene is TRBV28, the J gene TRBJ1-6; D is unresolved. CDR1 is MDHEN, CDR2 SYDVKM, per germline. This CDR3 is 15 amino acids long. With 1 base removed from V and 9 bases from J, the gap between germline ends came to 13 bases. The CDR3 DNA is TGTGCCAGCAGTTTATCTTCCCCAGGCCGTTCACCCCTCCACTTT. Protein sequence: CASSLSSPGRSPLHF.

This clonotype was observed many times. This rearrangement joins TRBV6-5 to TRBJ2-2; 11 positions agree with TRBD2. The CDR3 extends over 18 amino acids. With V trimmed by 7 bases and J by 3 bases, 13 bases remained unmatched. Germline-derived CDR1 and CDR2 are MNHEY and SVGAGI. The CDR3, as DNA: TGTGCCAGCAAACCAATTAGCGGGGGGGCCGTGTACACCGGGGAGCTGTTTTTT. This sequence encodes CASKPISGGAVYTGELFF.

This clonotype was found many times. This chain connects TRBV20-1 to TRBJ1-1; TRBD1 matches 7 bases. Germline V gene sequence: CDR1 DFQATT, CDR2 SNEGSKA (reference sequence). CDR3 size: 14 residues. V lost 3 bases and J lost 7; bases outside the gene matches: 11. CDR3 amino acids: CSAREGRGSDEAFF. The CDR3 nucleotides read TGCAGTGCTAGGGAGGGCAGGGGGTCCGATGAAGCTTTCTTT.

This clonotype was detected many times. The chain has TRBV7-9 and TRBJ1-6, with D unresolved. The ends were cut back, 2 bases at V and 4 bases at J, with 6 bases in the middle. Germline loops: CDR1 SEHNR, CDR2 FQNEAQ (reference sequence). The CDR3 has 14 residues. CDR3 sequence reads: CASSLSGYNSPLHF. DNA of the CDR3: TGTGCCAGCAGCTTATCGGGTTATAATTCACCCCTCCACTTT.

The chain uses TRBV6-1 and TRBJ2-5, with 8 positions matching TRBD1. V trimming: 7 bases; J trimming: 5 bases; junction bases outside the gene matches: 9. This CDR3 is 14 amino acids long. Germline values: CDR1 MNHNS, CDR2 SASEGT. CDR3 nucleotide sequence: TGTGCCAGCATGGAAAGGACAGGGCCGGAGACCCAGTACTTC. Translated, it gives CASMERTGPETQYF.

This clonotype has at least ten counts. V is TRBV7-2 and J is TRBJ1-6; 9 bases are a match to TRBD1. The CDR3 length is 16 residues. Germline-derived CDR1 and CDR2 are SGHTA and FQGNSA. Losses at the gene ends were 0 bases for V and 7 bases for J; bases not matched to a gene: 4. The CDR3 DNA reads TGTGCCAGCAGCTTAGCCCTGGGGACAGGGAATTCACCCCTCCACTTT. It codes for CASSLALGTGNSPLHF.

This clonotype came up many times. The V call is TRBV12-3 or TRBV12-4, the J call TRBJ2-2, with D hard to call. The CDR3 spans 14 residues. The V end lost 7 bases, the J end lost 5 bases, and 14 bases lay between the germline ends. The CDR3, as DNA: TGTGCCAGCATCCCGCAACTGGCGACCGGGGAGCTGTTTTTT. Residues: CASIPQLATGELFF.

This clonotype appeared many times. The V gene is TRBV20-1, the J gene TRBJ1-1, with 8 bases fitting TRBD1. The CDR3 runs to 14 residues. V lost 1 base to trimming and J lost 5 bases; unmatched junction nucleotides: 6. CDR1 and CDR2 (germline): DFQATT, SNEGSKA (reference sequence). Here the CDR3 reads CSARVRGRVTEAFF. In nucleotides, the CDR3 is TGCAGTGCTAGAGTCAGGGGGCGGGTAACTGAAGCTTTCTTT.

A remark on this clonotype: Since a much larger clone is just one base distant, this may be a read error. V and J are TRBV19 and TRBJ2-7; no clear D. There are 16 residues in the CDR3. The germline V gene has CDR1 LNHDA and CDR2 SQIVND (reference sequence). The chain's CDR3 is CAGSIYGDRTSYERYF. Written as DNA, the CDR3 is TGTGCCGGTAGTATTTATGGGGATCGGACGAGCTACGAGCGGTACTTC.

This chain uses TRBV24-1 with TRBJ1-1, with D tentatively TRBD1 (5 bases). The ends were cut back, 5 bases at V and 0 bases at J, with 12 bases in the middle. The germline V gene has CDR1 KGHDR and CDR2 SFDVKD. The length of the CDR3 is 15 residues. CDR3 residues: CATSVAGNLNTEAFF. DNA for the CDR3: TGTGCCACCAGTGTTGCAGGGAATCTGAACACTGAAGCTTTCTTT.

This clonotype showed up many times. The chain carries TRBV7-2 and TRBJ2-5, with D possibly matching TRBD2 (6 bases). The CDR3 has 14 residues. The V gene lost 5 bases and the J gene lost 7 bases, with 17 bases spanning the gap. In germline, CDR1 is SGHTA, CDR2 FQGNSA. The CDR3 here is CASSGGLKYGTQYF. CDR3 bases: TGTGCCAGCAGCGGGGGACTCAAATATGGGACCCAGTACTTC. The variable domain in full, completed from reference TRBV7-2 and TRBJ2-5, reads GAGVSQSPSNKVTEKGKDVELRCDPISGHTALYWYRQSLGQGLEFLIYFQGNSAPDKSGLPSDRFSAERTGGSVSTLTIQRTQQEDSAVYLCASSGGLKYGTQYFGPGTRLLVL.

The rearrangement links TRBV19 to TRBJ1-2; perhaps TRBD1 as D (5 bases). This CDR3 contains 14 residues. The V gene lost 6 bases and the J gene lost 3 bases, with 14 bases spanning the gap. Germline V lookup: CDR1 LNHDA, CDR2 SQIVND (reference sequence). The CDR3 sequence is CASSLRDSHYGYTF. CDR3 in DNA: TGTGCCAGTAGCCTCCGGGACTCCCACTATGGCTACACCTTC. The complete variable domain, with remaining parts taken from reference TRBV19 and TRBJ1-2, reads DGGITQSPKYLFRKEGQNVTLSCEQNLNHDAMYWYRQDPGQGLRLIYYSQIVNDFQKGDIAEGYSVSREKKESFPLTVTSAQKNPTAFYLCASSLRDSHYGYTFGSGTRLTVV.

This clonotype showed up many times. The chain combines TRBV11-2 with TRBJ1-5; 7 nucleotides align to TRBD1. The length of the CDR3 is 13 residues. The germline V gene encodes CDR1 SGHAT and CDR2 FQNNGV. Trimming took 6 bases from V and 1 from J; bases not matched to a gene: 0. CDR3 nucleotides: TGTGCCAGCAGAGGGGGCAGCAATCAGCCCCAGCATTTT. This encodes CASRGGSNQPQHF.

Note on this clonotype: The conserved phenylalanine or tryptophan normally closing the CDR3 is absent here, so this likely arose from a read error. The V call is TRBV6-4, the J call TRBJ1-2; D is unresolved. Trimming took 3 bases from V and 4 from J, leaving 6 bases between them. Germline V CDR1 and CDR2: MRHNA, SNTAGT. The CDR3 contains 12 residues. In DNA form, the CDR3 reads TGTGCCAGCAGTGAACCGGTCTATGGCTACACCCTC. Translated, it gives CASSEPVYGYTL.

This clonotype was observed at least ten times. The rearrangement joins TRBV4-1 to TRBJ2-7; TRBD1 might be the D (6 bases). The CDR3 covers 13 residues. The V and J ends lost 2 bases and 4 bases respectively, with 9 bases between them. The germline V gene has CDR1 MGHRA and CDR2 YSYEKL. For the CDR3, the DNA is TGCGCCAGCAGCCAACGGGACACATACGAGCAGTACTTC. This encodes CASSQRDTYEQYF.

The sample holds many counts of this clonotype. This sequence joins TRBV19 and TRBJ1-6; TRBD1 aligns across 9 bases. J lost 10 bases, V lost 3 bases, and 4 bases had no gene match. From germline, CDR1 is LNHDA and CDR2 SQIVND (reference sequence). The CDR3 has 14 residues. CDR3 in amino acids: CASSMTGGPSPLHF. The CDR3 DNA reads TGTGCCAGTAGTATGACAGGGGGTCCGTCACCCCTCCACTTT.

This clonotype was counted ten times or more. J is TRBJ2-7 and V is TRBV20-1; TRBD2 matches at 7 bases. The germline CDR1 and CDR2 sequences are DFQATT and SNEGSKA (reference sequence). V lost 1 base, J lost 1 base, and 7 bases stayed unmatched. There are 15 residues in the CDR3. DNA of the CDR3: TGCAGTGCTAGAGGATCAGCGGGGAGTTCCTACGAGCAGTACTTC. The encoded protein is CSARGSAGSSYEQYF.

This clonotype was counted at least ten times. This rearrangement joins TRBV13 to TRBJ2-5, with 11 bases aligning to TRBD2. In germline, CDR1 is PRHDT, CDR2 FYEKMQ (reference sequence). There are 17 residues in the CDR3. Trimming took 1 base from V and 2 from J; bases not matched to a gene: 6. Written as DNA, the CDR3 is TGTGCCAGCAGCTTAGCTCTGGGGACTAGCGGACAAGAGACCCAGTACTTC. This encodes CASSLALGTSGQETQYF.

This clonotype has a count of ten or more. At one end the junction does not follow the germline gene, possibly because of a read error. The V call is TRBV6-5, the J call TRBJ1-5; D unresolved. CDR3 length equals 13 residues. The germline gives CDR1 MNHEY, CDR2 SVGAGI. For the CDR3, the DNA is TGTGCCGGCAGACCCAGCGCCAATCAGCCCCAGCATTTT. It is translated as CAGRPSANQPQHF.

Ten or more counts support this clonotype. V gene TRBV24-1 combines with J gene TRBJ2-7; D assignment may be TRBD1 or TRBD2 (6 bases each). CDR1 and CDR2 from the germline V gene are KGHDR and SFDVKD. With 4 bases removed from V and 5 bases from J, the gap between germline ends came to 14 bases. This CDR3 region has 14 residues. This chain's CDR3 is CATSDGGPKDEQYF. In DNA, the CDR3 is TGTGCCACCAGTGACGGGGGCCCTAAGGACGAGCAGTACTTC.

In its sample, this clonotype was seen many times. V gene TRBV27 combines with J gene TRBJ2-7, with 11 bases fitting TRBD2. V shed 2 bases and J 3 bases; nucleotides not matched to a gene: 6. Germline CDR1 reads MNHEY; CDR2 reads SMNVEV (reference sequence). This CDR3 spans 16 amino acids. CDR3 sequence reads: CASSLIAGGPFYEQYF. In DNA, the CDR3 is TGTGCCAGCAGTTTAATAGCGGGAGGGCCGTTCTACGAGCAGTACTTC.

The sample holds many counts of this clonotype. This sequence joins TRBV6-5 and TRBJ1-6, with 7 bases fitting TRBD1. The V and J ends lost 6 bases and 7 bases, in that order; junction bases with no gene match: 6. The CDR3 contains 14 residues. Germline V gives CDR1 MNHEY, CDR2 SVGAGI. In nucleotides, the CDR3 is TGTGCCAGCAGCAGATGGGACAGAAATTCACCCCTCCACTTT. Residues: CASSRWDRNSPLHF.